Listed here is a single T cell receptor beta chain. The antigen remains undetermined. The data stem from a study of glioma-infiltrating T cells. Regarding the study as a whole: Tissue-blood divergence was below expectation in non-neoplastic patients, above in gliomas. Only very few CDR3 sequences appeared in both tissue and blood.

Germline-derived CDR1 and CDR2 are SGHAT and FQNNGV. Trimming took 0 bases from V and 1 from J, leaving 9 bases between them. The CDR3 has 15 residues. The iRepertoire nested amplicon-rescue multiplex PCR amplified TCR alpha and beta CDR3s from RNA. Input was roughly 95-450 ng of tissue mRNA or PBMC total RNA. From the multiplex PCR reads, TCRdb called clonotypes with MiXCR, one entry per CDR3 protein. The sample consists of about 130,000 distinct CDR3 sequences, 24% of them appearing once. The clonotype comes from a human donor with low-grade glioma or glioblastoma, undergoing nonglioma brain surgery, or in good health (not recorded which). This chain connects TRBV11-2 to TRBJ1-1, with D unresolved. Sequencing was carried out using glioma tissue, nonneoplastic brain tissue, or PBMCs (not recorded which). The DNA of the CDR3 is TGTGCCAGCAGCTTAGATCTCCTGCCGAACACTGAAGCTTTCTTT. Residues: CASSLDLLPNTEAFF.